One and the same sample provided the 10 T cell receptor beta chains below, sequenced in a study of blood T cell repertoires in COVID-19. TCRdb's table, derived via immunoSEQ multiplex PCR, lists solely in-frame clones and lacks some. The sample consists of 95,000 to 120,000 clones, roughly 85% of them appearing once. The sample comprised peripheral blood. These receptors were taken from a man aged 35 to 55 with acute or convalescent COVID-19.

The chain links TRBV27 to TRBJ1-3, with 8 bases identical to TRBD1. CDR1 is MNHEY, CDR2 SMNVEV, per germline (reference sequence). The CDR3 is 14 amino acids. The junction had 8 bases not matched to a gene; V was cut back by 5 bases and J by 8 bases. CDR3 residues: CASSPDRAVDTIYF. The CDR3 DNA sequence: TGTGCCAGCAGTCCGGACAGGGCCGTGGACACCATATATTTT.

The chain uses TRBV5-1 and TRBJ2-5; 9 bases agree with TRBD2. The CDR3 is 17 amino acids. From germline, CDR1 is SGHRS and CDR2 YFSETQ. V trimming: 5 bases; J trimming: 5 bases; junction bases outside the gene matches: 16. CDR3 in DNA: TGCGCCAGCAGTGCAACAACCGGGACTAGCTGGTCGGAGACCCAGTACTTC. Translating it yields CASSATTGTSWSETQYF.

The chain employs TRBV28 and TRBJ2-7; a possible D gene is TRBD1 (6 bases). Germline V gives CDR1 MDHEN, CDR2 SYDVKM. The CDR3 loop spans 16 amino acids. V dropped 5 bases and J dropped 7 bases, with 24 bases sitting between them. This CDR3 is CASSPPPRDNRREQYF. The CDR3 DNA sequence: TGTGCCAGCAGTCCTCCTCCCCGGGACAACAGACGGGAGCAGTACTTC.

This chain links TRBV3-1 (or the pseudogene TRBV3-2) with TRBJ2-1; D gene uncertain. Germline V gene data show CDR1 as LGHDT and CDR2 as YNNKEL (reference sequence). The CDR3 length is 15 residues. V lost 4 bases and J lost 1, with 11 bases in between. In nucleotides, the CDR3 is TGTGCCAGCAGCCCGACACGGCAGTCCTACAATGAGCAGTTCTTC. Its translation is CASSPTRQSYNEQFF.

This clone was detected a few times. This rearrangement joins TRBV20-1 to TRBJ2-7; no definite D call. Germline CDR1 DFQATT, CDR2 SNEGSKA (reference sequence). CDR3 length: 13 amino acids. Trimming took 3 bases from V and 3 from J, leaving 12 bases between them. The CDR3 nucleotides read TGCAGTGCTAGTGGGCAGTACAACTACGAGCAGTACTTC. It is translated as CSASGQYNYEQYF.

The rearrangement joins TRBV7-9 to TRBJ2-7; 7 bases align to TRBD1. From germline, CDR1 is SEHNR and CDR2 FQNEAQ (reference sequence). The CDR3 spans 15 residues. The junction had 7 bases not matched to a gene; V was cut back by 1 base and J by 4 bases. The CDR3 sequence is CASSLEGGWSYEQYF. The CDR3 nucleotides read TGTGCCAGCAGCTTAGAAGGGGGCTGGTCGTACGAGCAGTACTTC.

The chain employs TRBV5-1 and TRBJ1-5; the D gene is possibly TRBD1 (6 bases). Germline loops: CDR1 SGHRS, CDR2 YFSETQ. Trimming pared 4 bases from V and 2 bases from J, leaving 10 bases between. This CDR3 has 14 residues. This CDR3 is CASSIAGGNQPQHF. The CDR3 coding sequence is TGCGCCAGCAGCATTGCAGGGGGCAATCAGCCCCAGCATTTT.

The genes are TRBV11-2 and TRBJ2-7; 7 nucleotides line up with TRBD1. The CDR3 contains 15 residues. V gave up 1 base and J gave up 2 bases; unmatched junction bases: 5. Germline V gene lookup returns CDR1 SGHAT and CDR2 FQNNGV. In nucleotides, the CDR3 is TGTGCCAGCAGCTTAGGGACAGGACCTACCTACGAGCAGTACTTC. Protein product: CASSLGTGPTYEQYF.

The V gene is TRBV11-2, the J gene TRBJ2-5; D call uncertain. Trimming removed 6 bases at V and 0 bases at J, with 8 bases between. Looked up from germline, CDR1 is SGHAT and CDR2 is FQNNGV. This CDR3 has 13 amino acids. The CDR3 coding sequence is TGTGCCAGCAGTAAGTCTAACCAAGAGACCCAGTACTTC. This translates into CASSKSNQETQYF.

The chain combines TRBV4-3 with TRBJ1-5; D unclear. Trimming cost V 0 bases and J 5 bases, with 11 bases left between them. Germline CDR1 LGHNA, CDR2 YSLEER. This CDR3 has 15 residues. The CDR3 sequence is CASSQDHIRDQPQHF. The CDR3 DNA reads as TGCGCCAGCAGCCAAGATCACATACGGGATCAGCCCCAGCATTTT.